This T cell receptor (beta chain) was found in a study of lymphopenia after photon versus proton radiotherapy. As concerns this clone: Its antigen is as yet unknown.

Germline loops: CDR1 SGHTA, CDR2 FQGNSA. The length of the CDR3 is 16 residues. With V trimmed by 5 bases and J by 9 bases, 16 bases remained unmatched. Libraries were prepared by immunoSEQ multiplex PCR; TCRdb keeps only in-frame clonotypes and omits some of them. The profile shows about 83,000 clones, about 86% of them singletons. Study results and caveats: Oligoclonal CD8+ Temra expansion after nadir drove photon patients' diversity drop. Better survival with proton therapy was suggested as possible, not demonstrated. Relative stability marked proton patients; photon patients lost diversity and naive cells. In patients who died, overall survival fell as post-nadir TCR diversity dropped more.

The starting material was peripheral blood, obtained from a patient treated with proton-based radiotherapy. The clonotype comes from a man aged 55 to 70 with pancreatic cancer. This sequence joins TRBV7-2 and TRBJ2-5; 9 nucleotides match TRBD1. The CDR3 sequence is CASSIGTGRAHGAQYF. DNA for the CDR3: TGTGCCAGCAGCATTGGGACAGGGCGAGCCCATGGGGCCCAGTACTTC.